The T cell receptor beta chain under discussion was sequenced for a study of T cell responses to AZD1222 COVID-19 vaccine. Overall study results and limits: Reports say nearly half of spike-specific TCRs go after unmutated variant regions. Mostly white British, mostly female donors; authors suggested clonal diversity may be underestimated. Repertoires were sampled only after the peak T cell response. Increased Spike-specific TCR breadth and depth were observed after two AZD1222 doses.

The protocol was immunoSEQ multiplex PCR, while the TCRdb copy is restricted to in-frame clones and leaves out a portion. The sample yields under 300,000 clones, more than 85% seen once. Concerning this clone itself: The antigen is unknown.

The receptor was isolated from an adult in good health. The input for sequencing was peripheral blood, taken on day 0 of AZD1222 vaccination.

Here the CDR3 DNA reads TGCGCCAGCAGTCAAGCGGGGCTCCGTAGAGGGGAGCAGTACTTC. This sequence encodes CASSQAGLRRGEQYF. The chain uses TRBV23-1 and TRBJ2-7, with D possibly matching TRBD2 (6 bases). TRBV23-1 is recorded as an ORF, its role being uncertain. V lost 2 bases and J lost 7, with 18 bases in between. The CDR3 covers 15 residues.